This record concerns one TCR beta chain sequence. Enrolled through a virtual design, the participants were between 18 and 89 years of age and came from 24 US areas. Participant reports of clinical history set cohort assignment. The record originates from a study of blood T cell repertoires in COVID-19. Original handling: Estimation of nucleated cell counts relied on the amplification of reference gene primers. Profiled with immunoSEQ multiplex PCR; TCRdb holds only in-frame clones, not every one. For V, J and clone size, that table is used; D and trimming come from the DNA. Here the sample spans fewer than 450,000 clones, roughly 91% being singletons. The sequence came from a man aged 18 to 29 who had recovered from COVID-19. The specimen was PBMCs or T cells enriched from blood (not recorded which).

DNA of the CDR3: TGTGCCAGCTCACCCAGGGACACCTCTGGAAACACCATATATTTT. This codes for CASSPRDTSGNTIYF. This chain connects TRBV18 to TRBJ1-3; perhaps TRBD1 as D (6 bases). The germline CDR1 and CDR2 sequences are KGHSH and LQKENI. V gave up 3 bases and J gave up 0 bases, with 9 bases separating them. CDR3 length: 15 residues.